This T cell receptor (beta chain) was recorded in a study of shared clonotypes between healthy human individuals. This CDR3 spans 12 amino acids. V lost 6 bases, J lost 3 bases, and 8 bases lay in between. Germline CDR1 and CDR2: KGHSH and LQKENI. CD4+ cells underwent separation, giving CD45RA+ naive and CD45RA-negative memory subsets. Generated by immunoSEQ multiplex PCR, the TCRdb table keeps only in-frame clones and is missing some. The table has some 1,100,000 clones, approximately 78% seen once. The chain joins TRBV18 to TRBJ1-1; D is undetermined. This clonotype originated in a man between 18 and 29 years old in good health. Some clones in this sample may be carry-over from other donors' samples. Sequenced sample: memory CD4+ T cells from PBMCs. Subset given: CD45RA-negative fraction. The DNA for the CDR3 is TGTGCCAGCTCGACGGACCACACTGAAGCTTTCTTT. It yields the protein CASSTDHTEAFF.